This entry is about one T cell receptor (beta chain). What antigen it recognizes has not been identified. The input lacks base qualities; no much larger clone sits a single base away. The sample belongs to a study of PD-1 blockade in mismatch repair-deficient tumors (dated by TCRdb to 2017 to 2019). Notes on the research overall: The trial enrolled more than 85 consecutive patients with roughly twelve mismatch repair-deficient cancer types between 2013 and September 2016, all previously treated and progressing. Deep sequencing of TCR CDR3 regions was used to track tumor-associated T cell clones in peripheral blood of patients responding to PD-1 blockade.

Library generation was performed with the immunoSEQ multiplex PCR assay. Not all clones reach the TCRdb copy of this immuneACCESS table, which keeps in-frame sequences only. Checked studies attribute under half of the gap to unresolved V genes and leave the rest unexplained. In all, the sample holds around 33,000 clones, and 75% to 90% of those were seen once. The ten top clones hold roughly 3.5% of the sample. For each enrolled patient, mismatch repair deficiency was established using either polymerase chain reaction or immunohistochemistry. A few patients who responded to pembrolizumab therapy underwent TCR sequencing. Pembrolizumab PD-1 blockade was prospectively tested in advanced mismatch repair-deficient cancers, regardless of tissue of origin, in the phase II trial. Peripheral blood T cell samples were collected serially, before PD-1 blockade began and at several time points afterward. Blood sampling time points were reported as weeks after the first dose of pembrolizumab.

General study outcomes and caveats: Clones residing in the tumor, which were often undetectable in blood before treatment, expanded quickly after pembrolizumab and then contracted, generally before radiologic responses.

Based on the germline V gene (reference sequence), the CDR1 and CDR2 sequences are SGHNT and YYREEE. The CDR3, cysteine through phenylalanine, is 15 amino acids long. The DNA shown is the 45-base CDR3, in frame from base 1. Cut back by 0 bases and 1 base, the V and J ends lie 8 bases apart. The starting material was PBMCs, obtained 6 weeks after starting pembrolizumab. The rearranged chain carries TRBV5-4 and TRBJ2-1; the D gene cannot be named for sure. This clonotype originated in an adult with mismatch repair-deficient cancer. Here the CDR3 is given as CASSLVGASYNEQFF. In nucleotides, the sequence is TGTGCCAGCAGCTTGGTTGGTGCGTCCTACAATGAGCAGTTCTTC.